The T cell receptor beta chain described here comes from a study of T cell clones after liver transplantation. Study-wide context: In this trial, immunosuppression withdrawal was attempted within 2 years of liver transplant.

The repertoire was sequenced with immunoSEQ multiplex PCR; TCRdb's copy has only in-frame clones and lacks some. The table shows roughly 70,000 clones, with about four fifths occurring only once. This TCR was sampled from a human donor who received a liver transplant. Sequencing was performed on CD4+ T cells from blood, taken before liver transplant.

Written as DNA, the CDR3 is TGTGCCAGCAGTGAAGGTCGCGGATTCCAAGAGACCCAGTACTTC. It translates to CASSEGRGFQETQYF. This chain links TRBV2 with TRBJ2-5; D is unresolved. Germline CDR1 is SNHLY and CDR2 is FYNNEI. The CDR3 runs 15 residues. V dropped 1 base and J dropped 1 base, with 10 bases sitting between them.